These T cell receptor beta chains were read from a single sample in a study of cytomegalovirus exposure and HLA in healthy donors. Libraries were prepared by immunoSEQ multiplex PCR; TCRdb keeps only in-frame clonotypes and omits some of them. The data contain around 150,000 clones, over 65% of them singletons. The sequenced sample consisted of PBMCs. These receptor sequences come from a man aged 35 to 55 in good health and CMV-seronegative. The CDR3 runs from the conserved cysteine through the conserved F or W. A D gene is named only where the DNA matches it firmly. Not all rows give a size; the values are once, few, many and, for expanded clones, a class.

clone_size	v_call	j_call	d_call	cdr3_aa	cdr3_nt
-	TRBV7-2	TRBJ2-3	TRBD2	CASSRQRGTDTQYF	TGTGCCAGCAGCAGACAGCGGGGTACAGATACGCAGTATTTT
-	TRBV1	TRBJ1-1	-	CTSSQAGQGNTEAFF	TGCACCAGCAGCCAAGCAGGACAGGGGAACACTGAAGCTTTCTTT
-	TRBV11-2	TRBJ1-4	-	CASSSISGIVEKLFF	TGTGCCAGCAGCTCCATAAGCGGAATTGTTGAAAAACTGTTTTTT
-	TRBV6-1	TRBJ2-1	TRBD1	CASSWTGSSYNEQFF	TGTGCCAGCTCCTGGACAGGAAGCTCCTACAATGAGCAGTTCTTC
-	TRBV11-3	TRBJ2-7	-	CASTVMSGLYEQYF	TGTGCCAGCACCGTGATGAGTGGACTTTACGAGCAGTACTTC
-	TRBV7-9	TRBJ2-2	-	CASSLGQTRTGELFF	TGTGCCAGCAGCTTAGGCCAGACAAGGACCGGGGAGCTGTTTTTT
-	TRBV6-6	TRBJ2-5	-	CASRYLGEYQETQYF	TGTGCCAGCAGGTACTTGGGAGAATATCAAGAGACCCAGTACTTC
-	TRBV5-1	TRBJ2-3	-	CASSLVVSDTQYF	TGCGCCAGCAGCTTGGTTGTCTCGGATACGCAGTATTTT
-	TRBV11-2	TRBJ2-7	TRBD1	CASSWGQGGFEQYF	TGTGCCAGCAGTTGGGGACAGGGGGGGTTCGAGCAGTACTTC
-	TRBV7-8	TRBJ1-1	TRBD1	CASSPWTGEAFF	TGTGCCAGCAGCCCGTGGACAGGAGAAGCTTTCTTT
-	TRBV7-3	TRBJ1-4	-	CASSLGDNEKLFF	TGTGCCAGCAGCTTAGGAGATAATGAAAAACTGTTTTTT
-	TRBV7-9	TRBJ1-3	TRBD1	CSSSARFSTGVGNTIYF	TGTTCCAGCAGCGCCAGATTTTCGACAGGGGTTGGAAACACCATATATTTT
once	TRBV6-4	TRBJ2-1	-	CASSDSRGEQFF	TGTGCCAGCAGTGACTCTCGAGGTGAGCAGTTCTTC
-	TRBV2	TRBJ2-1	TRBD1	CASSANRGDYNEQFF	TGTGCCAGCAGCGCTAACAGGGGTGACTACAATGAGCAGTTCTTC
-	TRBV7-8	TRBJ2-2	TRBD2	CASSGTGGPGTGELFF	TGTGCCAGCAGCGGCACGGGGGGGCCCGGCACCGGGGAGCTGTTTTTT
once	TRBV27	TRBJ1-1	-	CASSASVGLTEAFF	TGTGCCAGCAGTGCTAGCGTGGGGCTCACTGAAGCTTTCTTT